This T cell receptor beta chain was captured in a study of blood T cell repertoires in COVID-19. Study context: Samples representing acute and convalescent COVID-19 were sourced from the United States, Italy and Spain.

As originally analysed: Amplification with reference gene primers provided the estimates of nucleated cell counts. TCRdb keeps only in-frame clones here, not all; method: immunoSEQ multiplex PCR. D and trimming come from the DNA, and the V and J calls and clone size come from that table. The sample has 150,000 to 200,000 clones; roughly 89% are singletons. The CDR3 sequence is 17 residues long. J was trimmed by 4 bases and V by 4 bases; bases with no gene match: 13. Germline V gives CDR1 SGHNT, CDR2 YENEEA. This clone was counted a single time. The chain combines TRBV11-3 with TRBJ1-1; 9 bases align to TRBD1. The TCR sequence derives from a woman in her 70s with COVID-19, enrolled during active disease. Sample: peripheral blood. CDR3 nucleotides: TGTGCCAGCAGCTCCCAAACCGGGACAGGGAAATCCACTGAAGCTTTCTTT. This sequence encodes CASSSQTGTGKSTEAFF.